This record covers a single T cell receptor beta chain. Authors' analysis steps: Reference gene primer amplification in the assay estimated nucleated cell counts. The protocol was immunoSEQ multiplex PCR, while the TCRdb copy is restricted to in-frame clones and leaves out a portion. V and J calls plus clone size are reproduced from that table; the DNA served to infer D and trimming. The sample has just under 350,000 clones, about nine tenths seen once. Germline assignment: CDR1 LNHNV and CDR2 YYDKDF (reference sequence). Trimming removed 6 bases at V and 5 bases at J, with 11 bases between. The CDR3 length is 14 residues. The data were obtained in a study of blood T cell repertoires in COVID-19. The wider study: The origin of the acute and convalescent COVID-19 samples was the United States, Italy and Spain.

During active infection, Seattle patients enrolled and were then monitored through disease. Sequenced input: peripheral blood. The rearrangement joins TRBV15 to TRBJ1-6, with D perhaps matching TRBD1 (6 bases). The receptor was isolated from a woman aged 70-85 years with COVID-19, enrolled during active disease. The CDR3 coding sequence is TGTGCCACCAGACAGGGTCTCGATAATTCACCCCTCCACTTT. This encodes CATRQGLDNSPLHF.